Detailed here is one T cell receptor beta chain. What antigen it recognizes has not been identified. No qualities accompany the bases; no much larger clone lies one base away. Sequenced on an Illumina NovaSeq 6000. cDNA libraries for TCRalpha and TCRbeta were prepared by 5'RACE using constant-segment primers, with sample barcodes and unique molecular identifiers added. RNA was extracted from every sample with Trizol reagent. Library amplification was performed in two PCR steps, and a second sample barcode and Illumina TruSeq adapters were introduced in the second step. Sequencing of libraries was performed on an Illumina NovaSeq with 2 x 150 bp paired-end reads. The published analysis was carried out like this. The reads were demultiplexed and collapsed into UMI-guided consensus sequences using migec v1.2.7. With mixcr v2.1.11, UMI consensuses were aligned to TRA and TRB V and J templates and assembled into clonotypes. A clonotype was counted as expanded or contracted only if both edgeR and NoisET called the change significant, with noise models trained on biological replicates. edgeR calls used a false discovery rate-adjusted p below 0.01 and a log2 fold-change threshold of 1. PCA with hierarchical clustering of max-normalized trajectories of the 1000 most abundant clonotypes was used as exploratory dynamics analysis. The CD4 or CD8 phenotype of responding clones was assigned using the separately sequenced CD4+ and CD8+ repertoires. The public reads were run again by TCRdb, first through fastp at Q25 and then through MiXCR, and only productive beta chains were kept. Rows are unified per CDR3 protein, each entry keeping the most common DNA and genes. The V and J calls shown here were made by TCRdb, not taken from the authors' results. This sample is represented by 25,000 to 35,000 distinct CDR3 sequences; roughly 7.4% of them were singletons. The ten largest clones capture roughly 14% of the sample.

The data stem from a study of T-cell memory formation after mild COVID-19 (dated by TCRdb to about 2021). As for the study more broadly: Most TCR sequence clusters were specific to one of the two donors. T-cell clones expanding and contracting after mild COVID-19 in two donors were tracked by longitudinal TCRalpha and TCRbeta repertoire sequencing. The cohort comprised two young, previously healthy adult volunteers, one female and one male. General findings and caveats noted by the study authors: Only a couple of mild cases were covered by the study, and larger cohorts that include severe cases with pre-infection samples were considered necessary. Contracting CD4+ clones turned up mainly in the CM and EM memory subsets, whereas EMRA was where CD8+ clones were enriched. Some responding clones were detected in pre-infection memory, suggesting pre-existing cross-reactive memory T cells joined the SARS-CoV-2 response. Clones that contracted from day 15 to 85 showed balanced CD4/CD8 phenotypes, whereas a second wave of clones that expanded from day 15 to 37 leaned towards CD4+. Whether the second-wave clones peaking on day 37 were SARS-CoV-2 specific was not confirmed.

Ficoll-Paque density gradient centrifugation was the method used to isolate PBMCs. Sequencing was done on a sample of PBMCs or a T cell subset sorted from them (not recorded which). The source of this sequence is an adult woman who had mild COVID-19 (a few samples of this study predate the infection). The sample titles of this study are shuffled in the database, so cell type and time point are left out; the donor was told from shared clones.

The nucleotide sequence is given as TGCGCCAGCAGAGTTCCGGGACCCTATGGCTACACCTTC. It specifies CASRVPGPYGYTF. Here the chain combines TRBV5-1 and TRBJ1-2; D gene: possibly TRBD1, on 5 matching bases. The CDR3 spans 13 residues, from the cysteine through the phenylalanine. The entry retains the CDR3 DNA only, 39 bases that are in frame from base 1. CDR1 SGHRS and CDR2 YFSETQ are derived from the germline V gene. V loses 5 bases of germline sequence and J loses 4 bases, and the interval between the two ends is 12 bases.